What follows are 14 T cell receptor beta chains derived from one specimen sequenced in a study of T-cell reconstitution after alpha-beta-depleted transplantation in children. During its preparation, the TCRbeta library received unique molecular identifiers. From the PCR reads, TCRdb called clonotypes with MiXCR, one entry per CDR3 protein. The sample holds about 110,000 distinct CDR3 sequences; approximately 6% are singletons and the top ten take roughly 24%. The material was PBMCs, mostly from graft donor cells, obtained 360 days after TCRalphabeta/CD19-depleted stem cell transplant. The receptors shown here come from a male patient under 10 years old who had a stem cell transplant for acute lymphoblastic leukemia, so the T cells may come from the graft donor.

The chain combines TRBV4-1 with TRBJ2-4, with D tentatively TRBD1 or TRBD2 (5 bases each). CDR1 MGHRA and CDR2 YSYEKL come from the germline V gene. The CDR3 spans 15 residues. Trimming shortened V by 1 base and J by 9 bases, and 16 bases separated the two germline ends. The CDR3 DNA sequence: TGCGCCAGCAGCCAAGGGGACGGACCCGTTTCCATTCAGTACTTC. Protein: CASSQGDGPVSIQYF.

This CDR3 reads CASRTGVLFF. CDR3 nucleotide sequence: TGTGCCAGCAGGACAGGTGTACTGTTTTTT. The chain couples TRBV6-1 to TRBJ2-2; TRBD1 is a possible D gene (6 bases). The CDR3 totals 10 residues. Trimming stripped 6 bases from V and 14 bases from J, with 10 bases between. Germline V gene data show CDR1 as MNHNS and CDR2 as SASEGT.

This clonotype was counted many times. The chain couples TRBV7-9 to TRBJ2-7, with D possibly being TRBD1 or TRBD2 (6 bases each). CDR3 length: 15 amino acids. Trimming removed 6 bases at V and 7 bases at J, with 22 bases between. The germline V gene has CDR1 SEHNR and CDR2 FQNEAQ (reference sequence). In nucleotides, the CDR3 is TGTGCCAGCAGTTCCGCGGATGGGGGGCGGAAGGAGCAGTACTTC. Residues: CASSSADGGRKEQYF.

This clonotype was observed at least ten times. The chain joins TRBV5-1 to TRBJ2-6; D remains ambiguous. The CDR3 extends over 18 amino acids. Germline CDR1 and CDR2: SGHRS and YFSETQ. V shed 0 bases and J shed 4 bases, with 17 bases lying between them. CDR3 nucleotides: TGCGCCAGCAGCTTGGAATCTATCCCGAGGCTCGGGGCCAACGTCCTGACTTTC. Protein: CASSLESIPRLGANVLTF.

With respect to this clonotype: A read error may explain this, as a much larger clone is one base away. Because it lacks the conserved phenylalanine or tryptophan at the end, this CDR3 is likely a read error. The DNA is omitted, as the CDR3 cannot be located on it reliably, and the CDR3 follows TCRdb's listing. V and J are TRBV11-1 and TRBJ2-1; TRBD2 is the table's D call, not checked against the DNA. Germline CDR1 reads SGHAT; CDR2 reads FQDESV (reference sequence). From its first to its last residue, the CDR3 has 15 amino acids. The CDR3 reads CASSSRTSGNIRVFL.

The J gene is TRBJ1-6, the V gene TRBV7-2, with 8 bases lining up with TRBD1. This CDR3 has 13 residues. The germline V gene has CDR1 SGHTA and CDR2 FQGNSA. V was clipped by 5 bases and J by 12 bases; unmatched bases: 6. CDR3 residues: CASSLQQGGPLHF. The DNA of the CDR3 is TGTGCCAGCAGCCTCCAACAGGGGGGACCCCTCCACTTT.

This clonotype appeared many times. The V gene is TRBV24-1, the J gene TRBJ2-7, with TRBD2 matching 11 bases. Germline trimming cut 6 bases from V and 2 bases from J; bases unmatched to any gene: 2. Germline V gene data show CDR1 as KGHDR and CDR2 as SFDVKD. The CDR3 loop spans 14 amino acids. The CDR3: CATSSSGRPYEQYF. CDR3 in DNA: TGTGCCACCAGTTCTAGCGGGAGGCCCTACGAGCAGTACTTC.

This chain connects TRBV12-3 or TRBV12-4 to TRBJ2-3, with TRBD2 matching over 10 bases. The junction had 18 bases not matched to a gene; V was cut back by 3 bases and J by 3 bases. This CDR3 is built from 20 residues. CDR3 region: CASSFKGLLGAGGPTDTQYF. Here the CDR3 DNA reads TGTGCCAGCAGTTTCAAGGGACTCCTTGGAGCGGGAGGGCCGACAGATACGCAGTATTTT.

The table lists this clonotype with a few counts. V gene TRBV27 combines with J gene TRBJ2-1; D perhaps matches TRBD1 (5 bases). The V end was cut by 3 bases, the J end by 7 bases, with 10 bases between. CDR3 length: 13 amino acids. CDR1 is MNHEY, CDR2 SMNVEV, per germline (reference sequence). The CDR3 sequence: CASSLGQLNEQFF. CDR3 sequence (DNA): TGTGCCAGCAGTTTGGGGCAGCTTAATGAGCAGTTCTTC.

Many counts were recorded for this clonotype. This chain joins TRBV2 and TRBJ1-5; TRBD1 agrees at 8 bases. The germline V gene has CDR1 SNHLY and CDR2 FYNNEI. The CDR3 has 14 residues. V dropped 8 bases and J dropped 7; count of bases not matched to a gene: 10. In nucleotides, the CDR3 is TGTGCCAGCGGGCCCGGACAGGGAGGACAGCCCCAGCATTTT. This encodes CASGPGQGGQPQHF.

This clonotype was detected ten times or more. This sequence joins TRBV7-2 and TRBJ2-3, with D possibly matching TRBD2 (6 bases). Trimming took off 2 bases at V and 4 bases at J, with 13 bases between the two ends. Germline CDR1 SGHTA, CDR2 FQGNSA. The CDR3 totals 15 residues. CDR3 bases: TGTGCCAGCAGCTTACAGCCCTGGGGGGCAGATACGCAGTATTTT. It encodes CASSLQPWGADTQYF.

This chain uses TRBV28 with TRBJ2-7; D may correspond to TRBD1 or TRBD2 (6 bases each). CDR1 and CDR2 from the germline V gene are MDHEN and SYDVKM. The CDR3 spans 12 residues. Trimming removed 3 bases at V and 7 bases at J, with 10 bases between. The CDR3 protein is CASSLQGGEQYF. The CDR3 DNA is TGTGCCAGCAGTTTGCAAGGGGGGGAGCAGTACTTC.

This clonotype was detected ten times or more. The chain employs TRBV6-2 or TRBV6-3 and TRBJ1-5; D may be TRBD1 (5 bases). Per the germline V gene, CDR1 is MNHEY and CDR2 is SVGEGT. V was trimmed by 3 bases and J by 2 bases, leaving 23 bases between them. The CDR3 is made up of 19 amino acids. CDR3 protein: CASSYFAGDPAGGNQPQHF. CDR3 coding DNA: TGTGCCAGCAGTTATTTCGCTGGGGACCCGGCGGGAGGCAATCAGCCCCAGCATTTT.

In its sample, this clonotype was seen a few times. The V gene is TRBV11-2, the J gene TRBJ2-5, with 7 nucleotides matching TRBD1. The CDR3 loop spans 15 amino acids. The germline CDR1 and CDR2 sequences are SGHAT and FQNNGV. V lost 3 bases to trimming and J lost 4 bases; unmatched junction nucleotides: 8. The CDR3 spells CASSLTGLPGETQYF. DNA of the CDR3: TGTGCCAGCAGCTTGACAGGGCTACCGGGAGAGACCCAGTACTTC. Complete variable domain (other parts from reference TRBV11-2 and TRBJ2-5): EAGVAQSPRYKIIEKRQSVAFWCNPISGHATLYWYQQILGQGPKLLIQFQNNGVVDDSQLPKDRFSAERLKGVDSTLKIQPAKLEDSAVYLCASSLTGLPGETQYFGPGTRLLVL.